Listed here is a single T cell receptor beta chain. Its antigen is still unknown. The CDR3 is 14 amino acids. Germline CDR1 GTSNPN, CDR2 SVGIG (reference sequence). V lost 5 bases and J lost 4; bases outside the gene matches: 0. PCR used 60 Vbeta primers and 13 Jbeta primers. The table came from immunoSEQ multiplex PCR; TCRdb's copy has only in-frame clones and leaves some out. This sample has 60,000 to 90,000 clones, with approximately 67% found just once. This sample stems from a study of cytomegalovirus exposure and HLA in healthy donors. General observations from the study: Several of the most significant clusters appeared linked to common viral pathogens, based on a later analysis.

The source of this sequence is a man in his forties in good health and CMV-seropositive. The chain is built from TRBV30 and TRBJ2-1, with TRBD2 matching over 15 bases. Specimen: PBMCs. CDR3 sequence: CAWGTSGGYNEQFF. CDR3 bases: TGTGCCTGGGGGACTAGCGGGGGGTACAATGAGCAGTTCTTC.